In this sample, the clone carrying this T cell receptor beta chain turned up once. Sequencing was performed with immunoSEQ multiplex PCR; in TCRdb, only in-frame clones are kept and a portion is missing. The table shows 95,000 to 150,000 clones, with about 78% occurring only once. The data belong to a study of blood T cell repertoires in COVID-19. Overall study: Sources were T cells, B-cell-depleted T cells, or PBMCs; the material itself was cDNA or gDNA.

This CDR3 contains 14 residues. V shed 0 bases and J shed 10 bases, with 10 bases lying between them. CDR1 and CDR2 (germline): LGHNA, YSLEER. Sample: peripheral blood. V is TRBV4-3 and J is TRBJ1-6; D call uncertain. The TCR comes from a man aged 65 to 85 with acute or convalescent COVID-19. DNA of the CDR3: TGCGCCAGCAGCCAAGAAGCAGGCGAGTCACCCCTCCACTTT. This codes for CASSQEAGESPLHF.